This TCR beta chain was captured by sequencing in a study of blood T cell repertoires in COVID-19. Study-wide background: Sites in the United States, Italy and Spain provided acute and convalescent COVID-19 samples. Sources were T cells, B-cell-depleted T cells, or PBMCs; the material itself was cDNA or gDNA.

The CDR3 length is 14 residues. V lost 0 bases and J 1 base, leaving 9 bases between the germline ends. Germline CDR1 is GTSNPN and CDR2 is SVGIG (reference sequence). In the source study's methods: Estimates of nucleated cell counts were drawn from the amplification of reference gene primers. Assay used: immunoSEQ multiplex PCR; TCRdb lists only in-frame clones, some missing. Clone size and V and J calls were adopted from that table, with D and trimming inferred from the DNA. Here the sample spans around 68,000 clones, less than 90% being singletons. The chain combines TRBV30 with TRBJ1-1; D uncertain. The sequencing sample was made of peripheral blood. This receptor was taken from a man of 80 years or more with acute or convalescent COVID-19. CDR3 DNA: TGTGCCTGGAGTGTAAATGGCCAGAACACTGAAGCTTTCTTT. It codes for CAWSVNGQNTEAFF.